The clone carrying this T cell receptor beta chain was detected only a few times. Its antigen is undetermined. As for time point: newly diagnosed GD, antithyroid drugs for less than 3 months. RNA from PBMCs was the source of the TCR library. Staff drew approximately 9.3 milliliters of peripheral blood into EDTA tubes. Researchers made TCR beta libraries by using iRepertoire HTBI primers and running Arm-PCR on CDR3 regions. TCRdb ran MiXCR on the multiplex PCR reads and lists one entry per CDR3 protein. The data show a few hundred thousand distinct CDR3 sequences, 12% to 15% seen once. The sample is drawn from a study of regulatory T cells in long-lasting Graves disease. The CDR3 covers 13 residues. Between the trimmed V and J ends, which lost 5 bases and 1 base, there was a span of 6 bases. Germline CDR1 and CDR2: SGHRS and YFSETQ. The study, taken as a whole, reports: Sharing of public clonotypes was greater in persistent patients (about 3,000) than in new patients (about 970). Newly diagnosed disease favored TRBV20-1 and TRBJ2-1 over persistent disease.

These data also featured in a second study, about T cells in Graves' hyperthyroidism and ophthalmopathy.

This chain joins TRBV5-1 and TRBJ2-2, with D unresolved. Sequences were derived from peripheral blood mononuclear cells (PBMCs), sampled at new diagnosis, from a patient treated with antithyroid drugs. The TCR was taken from a woman aged 50 to 60 with Graves disease. The chain's CDR3 is CASRAGNTGELFF. CDR3 in DNA: TGCGCCAGCAGAGCCGGGAACACCGGGGAGCTGTTTTTT.